This TCR beta chain emerged from a study of a mutant IDH1 vaccine in newly diagnosed glioma. Study at large: Patients were given eight vaccinations, scheduled in weeks 1, 3, 5, 7, 11, 15, 19 and 23. Patients got radiotherapy, temozolomide, or both beforehand, and most got both. Commencement of vaccination occurred 4-6 weeks following radiotherapy alone, or concurrently with temozolomide cycles.

Clones were read by immunoSEQ multiplex PCR, and TCRdb kept only the in-frame ones, dropping some. The sample lists around 78,000 clones; 75% to 95% were seen once. Regarding time point: week 5, during vaccination. Doses consisted of 300 ug of mutant IDH1 20-mer peptide each, paired with topical imiquimod. Tumors from donors were new WHO grade 3 or 4 IDH1-mutant astrocytomas with ATRX loss. CDR1 and CDR2 from the germline V gene are LNHDA and SQIVND (reference sequence). The CDR3 sequence is 15 residues long. V lost 5 bases to trimming and J lost 4 bases; unmatched junction nucleotides: 5. Details on this clone: Its antigen remains unidentified.

The sequence was collected from a woman aged 45-65 years with glioma. This chain links TRBV19 with TRBJ2-6, with TRBD1 matching over 7 bases. The input for sequencing was PBMCs, taken from a glioma patient whose treatment included an IDH1 peptide vaccine. The chain's CDR3 is CASSWTGSGANVLTF. The CDR3 DNA follows: TGTGCCAGTAGTTGGACAGGCTCCGGGGCCAACGTCCTGACTTTC.